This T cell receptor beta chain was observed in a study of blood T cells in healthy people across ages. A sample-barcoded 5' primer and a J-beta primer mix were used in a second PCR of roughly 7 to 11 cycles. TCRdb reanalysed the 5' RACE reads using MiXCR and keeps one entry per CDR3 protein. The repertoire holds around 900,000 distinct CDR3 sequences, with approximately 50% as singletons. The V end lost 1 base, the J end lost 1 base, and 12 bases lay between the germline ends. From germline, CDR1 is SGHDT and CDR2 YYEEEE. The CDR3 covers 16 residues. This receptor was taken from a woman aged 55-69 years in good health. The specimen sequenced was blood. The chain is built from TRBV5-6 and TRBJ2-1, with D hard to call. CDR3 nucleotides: TGTGCCAGCAGCTTGCTCCAAGAGGCTTCCTACAATGAGCAGTTCTTC. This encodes CASSLLQEASYNEQFF.